These 15 T cell receptor beta chains were sequenced from one sample in a study of T cells after yellow fever vaccination. TCRdb independently ran MiXCR on the 5' RACE reads; one entry per CDR3 protein. Counted here are about 580,000 distinct CDR3 sequences, about a sixth occurring once; the ten biggest clones make up about 18%. This material consisted of PBMCs, taken 5 days after the first yellow fever vaccination. These receptors were obtained from a man aged 18-30 years who received the YFV17D yellow fever vaccine.

This clonotype turned up a few times. The chain links TRBV3-1 to TRBJ2-7; the D gene is possibly TRBD2 (6 bases). The germline V and J ends were trimmed by 4 bases and 2 bases, with 15 bases remaining between them. CDR3 length: 15 residues. Germline CDR1 is LGHDT and CDR2 is YNNKEL (reference sequence). CDR3 protein: CASSPTGAGTYEQYV. CDR3 DNA sequence: TGTGCCAGCAGCCCCACTGGGGCGGGAACCTACGAGCAGTACGTC.

This sequence joins TRBV4-3 and TRBJ1-2, with a weak D call TRBD1 (5 bases). Germline V gene lookup returns CDR1 LGHNA and CDR2 YSLEER. The CDR3 consists of 15 residues. V was shortened by 0 bases and J by 2 bases, with 10 bases between the two germline ends. The CDR3 loop is CASSQEKGQNYGYTF. The CDR3 nucleotides read TGCGCCAGCAGCCAAGAGAAGGGGCAGAACTATGGCTACACCTTC.

The rearrangement joins TRBV10-1 to TRBJ1-2; the D is unclear. The CDR3 length is 14 residues. Germline V lookup: CDR1 WNHNN, CDR2 SYGVQD (reference sequence). V lost 6 bases and J lost 4, with 15 bases in between. This CDR3 is CASSDTTELYGYTF. The CDR3 DNA reads as TGCGCCAGCAGCGACACAACAGAACTCTATGGCTACACCTTC.

The chain combines TRBV18 with TRBJ2-3; TRBD1 matches at 7 bases. The germline gives CDR1 KGHSH, CDR2 LQKENI. CDR3 length equals 15 residues. Germline trimming cut 2 bases from V and 4 bases from J; bases unmatched to any gene: 6. In nucleotides, the CDR3 is TGTGCCAGCTCACCAGGACAGGTTAGCGCAGATACGCAGTATTTT. It encodes CASSPGQVSADTQYF.

The V gene is TRBV20-1, the J gene TRBJ2-3; TRBD2 aligns across 8 bases. Looked up from germline, CDR1 is DFQATT and CDR2 is SNEGSKA (reference sequence). V dropped 1 base and J dropped 5; count of bases not matched to a gene: 8. This CDR3 has 15 residues. In nucleotides, the CDR3 is TGCAGTGCTAGAGTTTGGAGCGGGGGCAGAGATACGCAGTATTTT. It specifies CSARVWSGGRDTQYF.

This clonotype occurred a few times. The chain recombines TRBV5-6 with TRBJ2-1; 8 bases line up with TRBD2. V trimming: 2 bases; J trimming: 8 bases; junction bases outside the gene matches: 6. The CDR3 is made up of 14 amino acids. Looked up from germline, CDR1 is SGHDT and CDR2 is YYEEEE. The CDR3, as DNA: TGTGCCAGCAGCTTCGGGGGGGGCCAGGATGAGCAGTTCTTC. Translation gives CASSFGGGQDEQFF.

This clonotype was seen a handful of times. The CDR3 region has the DNA TGTGCCAGCAGTACGGGCATATGGGAGACCCAGTACTTC. As protein: CASSTGIWETQYF. The chain links TRBV5-6 to TRBJ2-5; D gene unclear. The V end was cut by 5 bases, the J end by 5 bases, with 13 bases between. In germline, CDR1 is SGHDT, CDR2 YYEEEE. The CDR3 runs 13 residues.

This clonotype was counted at least ten times. This chain connects TRBV12-3 or TRBV12-4 to TRBJ2-3; D may be TRBD1 (6 bases). Trimming left V 6 bases short and J 1 base short, with 14 bases between. The CDR3 has 15 residues. CDR3 loop: CASRSTGLGTDTQYF. In DNA, the CDR3 is TGTGCCAGCAGGTCTACAGGGTTGGGCACAGATACGCAGTATTTT.

The chain recombines TRBV24-1 with TRBJ2-2; tentatively, D is TRBD2 (5 bases). This CDR3 is built from 13 residues. Germline CDR1 reads KGHDR; CDR2 reads SFDVKD. The V end lost 4 bases, the J end lost 4 bases, and 6 bases lay between the germline ends. CDR3 sequence reads: CATSERATGELFF. The CDR3 DNA reads as TGTGCCACCAGTGAGAGGGCCACCGGGGAGCTGTTTTTT.

This clonotype has more than one count but fewer than ten. The chain combines TRBV27 with TRBJ2-1; D gene ambiguous. V was shortened by 3 bases and J by 4 bases, with 13 bases between the two germline ends. This CDR3 is 15 amino acids long. Looked up from germline, CDR1 is MNHEY and CDR2 is SMNVEV (reference sequence). CDR3 coding DNA: TGTGCCAGCAGTTTGGCCGGGCCAAGATACAATGAGCAGTTCTTC. Its protein product is CASSLAGPRYNEQFF.

This clonotype was seen repeatedly, ten times or more. This chain links TRBV7-2 with TRBJ2-1; 7 bases agree with TRBD2. J lost 0 bases, V lost 10 bases, and 6 bases had no gene match. In germline, CDR1 is SGHTA, CDR2 FQGNSA. The CDR3 length is 14 residues. The CDR3 region has the DNA TGTGCCACTCGCCCGGGAGGCTCCTACAATGAGCAGTTCTTC. The encoded protein is CATRPGGSYNEQFF. Using reference TRBV7-2 and TRBJ2-1 for the parts outside the CDR3, the full variable domain is GAGVSQSPSNKVTEKGKDVELRCDPISGHTALYWYRQSLGQGLEFLIYFQGNSAPDKSGLPSDRFSAERTGGSVSTLTIQRTQQEDSAVYLCATRPGGSYNEQFFGPGTRLTVL.

This clonotype showed up just a few times. The J gene is TRBJ1-1, the V gene TRBV5-1; 7 bases line up with TRBD1. Germline lookup yields CDR1 SGHRS and CDR2 YFSETQ. The CDR3 runs 14 residues. After removal of 7 bases from V and 3 bases from J, the junction contained 9 bases not matched to a gene. DNA of the CDR3: TGCGCCAGCGGAACCGGGACAGAGGACACTGAAGCTTTCTTT. Protein product: CASGTGTEDTEAFF.

V is TRBV7-2 and J is TRBJ1-6; no definite D call. This CDR3 is 15 amino acids long. Germline-derived CDR1 and CDR2 are SGHTA and FQGNSA. Between the trimmed V and J ends, which lost 1 base and 6 bases, there was a span of 10 bases. The DNA for the CDR3 is TGTGCCAGCAGCTTAGGCGGCGGACGTAATTCACCCCTCCACTTT. Its translation is CASSLGGGRNSPLHF.

This chain connects TRBV28 to TRBJ1-1, with a weak D call TRBD1 (5 bases). Trimming shortened V by 11 bases and J by 0 bases, and 10 bases separated the two germline ends. There are 12 residues in the CDR3. Germline CDR1 MDHEN, CDR2 SYDVKM. Here the CDR3 reads CASTEMNTEAFF. For the CDR3, the DNA is TGTGCCTCGACAGAAATGAACACTGAAGCTTTCTTT.

The chain recombines TRBV5-1 with TRBJ2-7, with 9 bases that match TRBD1. Trimming took 3 bases from V and 3 from J; bases not matched to a gene: 4. The CDR3 is 14 residues long. CDR1 and CDR2 from the germline V gene are SGHRS and YFSETQ. The CDR3: CASSYGTGNYEQYF. CDR3 DNA: TGCGCCAGCAGCTACGGGACAGGGAACTACGAGCAGTACTTC.